The entry that follows covers one T cell receptor (beta chain) sequence. Its specificity is not known. The data were obtained in a study of cytomegalovirus exposure and HLA in healthy donors. Notes on the study in general: 164 TCR beta chains were listed as cytomegalovirus-associated.

Trimming shortened V by 4 bases and J by 4 bases, and 8 bases separated the two germline ends. The CDR3 loop spans 12 amino acids. Germline CDR1 and CDR2: SGDLS and YYNGEE. 13 Jbeta primers and 60 Vbeta primers were used for the PCR. Sequencing was performed with immunoSEQ multiplex PCR; in TCRdb, only in-frame clones are kept and a portion is missing. This table has 180,000 or so clones, around 80% appearing once. Sequenced material: PBMCs. The receptor comes from a woman in her forties in good health and CMV-seropositive. The V call is TRBV9, the J call TRBJ1-2; D not certain. The CDR3 loop reads CASSPTLYGYTF. The CDR3 DNA reads TGTGCCAGCAGCCCTACCCTCTATGGCTACACCTTC.